Many counts were recorded for the clone carrying this TCR beta chain. Its antigen is not identified. This sample was included in a study of T cells after yellow fever vaccination. Study-wide background: SMART-Seq v4 Ultra Low Input served to prepare low-cell-number fractions.

Germline CDR1 SEHNR, CDR2 FQNEAQ (reference sequence). The CDR3 sequence is 14 residues long. With 5 bases clipped from V and 5 bases from J, the junction kept 7 bases outside the gene matches. Researchers made TCR cDNA using 5'RACE template switching, and this step added a universal primer site and UMIs. TCRdb processed the 5' RACE reads anew with MiXCR; each CDR3 protein has one entry. The sample comprises approximately 550,000 distinct CDR3 sequences, around 21% of which are singletons, and 14% rests with the top ten. Findings and limits, study-wide: A limited proportion of clonotypes was detected within both the CD4 and CD8 compartments.

The V and J genes are TRBV7-9 and TRBJ2-7; TRBD1 aligns across 9 bases. The sequences come from PBMCs, collected 15 days after the yellow fever booster vaccination. This sequence was found in a man aged 25 to 45 who received the YFV17D yellow fever vaccine. CDR3 DNA sequence: TGTGCCAGCAGCCCGGACAGGGGCAGGGACGAGCAGTACTTC. Encoded protein: CASSPDRGRDEQYF. Variable domain in full (rest from reference TRBV7-9 and TRBJ2-7): DTGVSQNPRHKITKRGQNVTFRCDPISEHNRLYWYRQTLGQGPEFLTYFQNEAQLEKSRLLSDRFSAERPKGSFSTLEIQRTEQGDSAMYLCASSPDRGRDEQYFGPGTRLTVT.